Listed here are 12 T cell receptor beta chains from one sample, sequenced in a study of blood T cell repertoires in COVID-19. Clones were read by immunoSEQ multiplex PCR, and TCRdb kept only the in-frame ones, dropping some. Altogether about 400,000 clones are present, around 92% being singletons, with the ten largest covering 1.5% to 2%. Specimen: PBMCs or T cells enriched from blood (not recorded which). Receptors were obtained from a woman in her 30s who had recovered from COVID-19.

The chain links TRBV5-4 to TRBJ1-2; D perhaps matches TRBD1 (5 bases). Germline values: CDR1 SGHNT, CDR2 YYREEE (reference sequence). CDR3 length: 13 residues. With 10 bases removed from V and 8 bases from J, the gap between germline ends came to 21 bases. The CDR3 region is CAGSLEGVWGYTF. In nucleotides, the CDR3 is TGTGCCGGAAGCCTCGAAGGGGTATGGGGCTACACCTTC.

The chain couples TRBV2 to TRBJ1-1, with D possibly matching TRBD1 (6 bases). The CDR3 totals 13 residues. Trimming stripped 4 bases from V and 5 bases from J, with 11 bases between. The germline CDR1 and CDR2 sequences are SNHLY and FYNNEI. CDR3 DNA sequence: TGTGCCAGCAGTGCAGGGGTCTCTACTGAAGCTTTCTTT. The encoded protein is CASSAGVSTEAFF.

This clone occurred once. This chain uses TRBV19 with TRBJ1-5; D perhaps matches TRBD1 (5 bases). V lost 6 bases to trimming and J lost 5 bases, with 17 bases between them. Germline assignment: CDR1 LNHDA and CDR2 SQIVND (reference sequence). The length of the CDR3 is 15 residues. CDR3 nucleotides: TGTGCCAGTAGGCGCGGGGGAACAAGGGATCAGCCCCAGCATTTT. The encoded protein is CASRRGGTRDQPQHF.

J is TRBJ1-1 and V is TRBV5-8, with 7 positions matching TRBD1. The CDR3 is made up of 18 amino acids. Germline trimming cut 1 base from V and 0 bases from J; bases unmatched to any gene: 12. CDR1 and CDR2 (germline): SGHTS, YDEGEE. CDR3 nucleotides: TGTGCCAGCAGCTTGACCAGGGGGGCTGAATTAATGAACACTGAAGCTTTCTTT. This encodes CASSLTRGAELMNTEAFF.

V and J are TRBV6-5 and TRBJ1-1; 7 positions match TRBD1. CDR1 and CDR2 (germline): MNHEY, SVGAGI. V lost 6 bases, J lost 12 bases, and 10 bases stayed unmatched. The CDR3 is made up of 12 amino acids. The CDR3 region is CASRKTGMIPFF. CDR3 nucleotide sequence: TGTGCCAGCAGGAAGACAGGGATGATACCTTTCTTT.

V usage is TRBV5-1 and J usage is TRBJ2-1; 9 bases align to TRBD2. V lost 4 bases to trimming and J lost 0 bases; unmatched junction nucleotides: 14. The CDR3 is made up of 19 amino acids. The germline V gene has CDR1 SGHRS and CDR2 YFSETQ. The CDR3 bases are TGCGCCAGCAGCGTGACTAGCGGCGAAGCCCGGAGCTCCTACAATGAGCAGTTCTTC. Translation gives CASSVTSGEARSSYNEQFF.

The CDR3 DNA is TGTGCCTGGTACCTAGCGGGAGGCCAAGAGACCCAGTACTTC. The encoded protein is CAWYLAGGQETQYF. This chain joins TRBV30 and TRBJ2-5; 11 nucleotides line up with TRBD2. Germline lookup yields CDR1 GTSNPN and CDR2 SVGIG (reference sequence). V was pared by 5 bases and J by 1 base, with 3 bases of the junction left unmatched. The CDR3 loop spans 14 amino acids.

V usage is TRBV5-1 and J usage is TRBJ2-1; 10 bases are a match to TRBD2. This CDR3 spans 15 amino acids. V was clipped by 3 bases and J by 5 bases; unmatched bases: 5. CDR1 and CDR2 (germline): SGHRS, YFSETQ. The CDR3: CASSSSGGENNEQFF. The DNA for the CDR3 is TGCGCCAGCAGCTCAAGCGGGGGGGAGAACAATGAGCAGTTCTTC.

This chain joins TRBV27 and TRBJ2-7, with D possibly being TRBD2 (6 bases). CDR1 and CDR2 from the germline V gene are MNHEY and SMNVEV (reference sequence). The CDR3 totals 13 residues. With 3 bases removed from V and 3 bases from J, the gap between germline ends came to 9 bases. The CDR3 nucleotides are TGTGCCAGCAGTTTCGGACTAAACTACGAGCAGTACTTC. Translated: CASSFGLNYEQYF.

This clone came up once. This chain links TRBV29-1 with TRBJ2-1; D is possibly TRBD1 (5 bases). Trimming removed 3 bases at V and 3 bases at J, with 9 bases between. The CDR3 sequence is 13 residues long. CDR1 is SQVTM, CDR2 ANQGSEA, per germline. The CDR3: CSVDRTNYNEQFF. The DNA of the CDR3 is TGCAGCGTTGATAGGACAAACTACAATGAGCAGTTCTTC.

The chain couples TRBV7-9 to TRBJ2-1; TRBD1 agrees at 10 bases. V was clipped by 6 bases and J by 5 bases; unmatched bases: 4. Germline CDR1 is SEHNR and CDR2 is FQNEAQ (reference sequence). The length of the CDR3 is 14 residues. This CDR3 reads CASRPGTGDNEQFF. The DNA of the CDR3 is TGTGCCAGCAGACCCGGGACAGGGGACAATGAGCAGTTCTTC.

The chain is built from TRBV21-1 and TRBJ2-5; the table's D call of TRBD1 was not tested on the DNA. TRBV21-1 is given as a pseudogene. The CDR3 consists of 16 residues. CDR3 nucleotides: TGTGCCAGCAGCAAAGCAGAGACAGCAATCCAAGAGACCCAGTACTTC. Protein sequence: CASSKAETAIQETQYF.